The 5 T cell receptor beta chains reported below all come from one sample, sequenced in a study of control samples from healthy donors and cancer patients. The method was immunoSEQ multiplex PCR; TCRdb's version includes in-frame clones alone and lacks a portion of them. The table has tens of thousands of clones, more than 75% seen once; the top ten hold approximately 2.8%. Sequencing was performed on PBMCs. These receptor sequences come from a woman aged 45 to 65 with lung cancer.

The J gene is TRBJ1-2, the V gene TRBV5-1; D is possibly TRBD1 (6 bases). The CDR3 has 13 residues. V was pared by 2 bases and J by 4 bases, with 9 bases between. Per germline, CDR1 SGHRS and CDR2 YFSETQ. The CDR3: CASSLDRTYGYTF. In DNA, the CDR3 is TGCGCCAGCAGCTTAGACAGGACCTATGGCTACACCTTC.

This clone occurred once. The rearrangement uses TRBV9 and TRBJ2-1, with 8 bases fitting TRBD1. The CDR3 is made up of 13 amino acids. The germline V gene has CDR1 SGDLS and CDR2 YYNGEE. V was pared by 4 bases and J by 5 bases, with 2 bases of the junction left unmatched. The CDR3 sequence: CASSSDRDNEQFF. The CDR3, as DNA: TGTGCCAGCAGCTCGGACAGGGACAATGAGCAGTTCTTC.

This sequence joins TRBV5-8 and TRBJ2-5; TRBD1 or TRBD2 may be the D gene (5 bases each). Germline lookup yields CDR1 SGHTS and CDR2 YDEGEE. Trimming pared 4 bases from V and 2 bases from J, leaving 9 bases between. There are 13 residues in the CDR3. The CDR3 DNA reads TGTGCCAGCAGCCAGGGACCACAAGAGACCCAGTACTTC. Its translation is CASSQGPQETQYF.

The chain carries TRBV18 and TRBJ2-7; D is uncertain. Trimming took 2 bases from V and 0 from J, leaving 8 bases between them. Per germline, CDR1 KGHSH and CDR2 LQKENI. This CDR3 is 14 amino acids long. For the CDR3, the DNA is TGTGCCAGCTCACCAGGGATGGCCTCCTACGAGCAGTACTTC. It translates to CASSPGMASYEQYF. Filled out from reference TRBV18 and TRBJ2-7, the complete variable domain reads NAGVMQNPRHLVRRRGQEARLRCSPMKGHSHVYWYRQLPEEGLKFMVYLQKENIIDESGMPKERFSAEFPKEGPSILRIQQVVRGDSAAYFCASSPGMASYEQYFGPGTRLTVT.

The chain uses TRBV5-1 and TRBJ2-6; TRBD2 might be the D (6 bases). The germline V gene encodes CDR1 SGHRS and CDR2 YFSETQ. V lost 0 bases and J 1 base, leaving 11 bases between the germline ends. This CDR3 has 17 amino acids. The CDR3 DNA reads TGCGCCAGCAGCTTGGGTTCCGGGACTTCTGGGGCCAACGTCCTGACTTTC. Its protein product is CASSLGSGTSGANVLTF.